This paragraph covers one T cell receptor beta chain sequence. Treatment reported: 15 Gy SBRT to primary tumor, nephrectomy 4 weeks later. The patient's renal cell carcinoma had clear cell pathology. The sample is drawn from a study of radiation and T cells in renal cell carcinoma. The data were produced by immunoSEQ multiplex PCR, yet TCRdb's version contains in-frame clones alone and is incomplete. The profile covers some 14,000 clones, with over 60% appearing a single time and 25% to 30% taken by the ten largest. Per the germline V gene, CDR1 is SQVTM and CDR2 is ANQGSEA. Between the trimmed V and J ends, which lost 8 bases and 7 bases, there was a span of 25 bases. The CDR3 consists of 15 residues.

J is TRBJ2-3 and V is TRBV29-1, with a weak D call TRBD2 (5 bases). The receptor comes from a woman aged 70 to 79 with renal cell carcinoma. The starting material was tumor tissue, obtained from a patient whose treatment included radiotherapy and nephrectomy. The CDR3 nucleotides are TGCAGCATCTCTTTGACCCTAGCAAGTAGCAATACGCAGTATTTT. This translates into CSISLTLASSNTQYF.